The 16 T cell receptor beta chains below were found in one sample sequenced in a study of CD8 T cells in Susac syndrome. It was with random hexamers that roughly 0.5 to 1 ug RNA was reverse transcribed. One entry per CDR3 protein results from TCRdb running MiXCR on the immunoSEQ multiplex PCR reads. The sample contains fewer than 350,000 distinct CDR3 sequences, 85% of which appear only once. Sequencing was carried out using CD8+ T cells from PBMCs. The receptor set was obtained from a human donor with multiple sclerosis.

This chain uses TRBV28 with TRBJ2-3; D is unclear. This CDR3 comprises 19 residues. CDR1 is MDHEN and CDR2 is SYDVKM in the germline V gene. With 1 base removed from V and 0 bases from J, the gap between germline ends came to 20 bases. CDR3 sequence (DNA): TGTGCCAGCAGTTTATTAGGTTCGGACCCCGGATATAGCACAGATACGCAGTATTTT. This sequence encodes CASSLLGSDPGYSTDTQYF.

This clonotype has only a few counts. The CDR3 loop is CASSQDNSRAFF. The CDR3 DNA is TGCGCCAGCAGCCAAGATAATTCCCGGGCTTTCTTT. V is TRBV4-3 and J is TRBJ1-1; D is undetermined. CDR1 and CDR2 (germline): LGHNA, YSLEER. CDR3 length: 12 residues. Trimming stripped 0 bases from V and 11 bases from J, with 10 bases between.

The rearrangement joins TRBV4-2 to TRBJ2-1, with D perhaps assigned TRBD1 or TRBD2 (6 bases each). Trimming stripped 1 base from V and 0 bases from J, with 16 bases between. Germline lookup yields CDR1 LGHNA and CDR2 YNFKEQ. The CDR3 is 18 amino acids. The CDR3 sequence is CASSQAPEGGSSYNEQFF. The CDR3 DNA sequence: TGTGCCAGCAGCCAAGCCCCTGAGGGGGGAAGCTCCTACAATGAGCAGTTCTTC.

The rearrangement uses TRBV18 and TRBJ2-5, with 8 nucleotides matching TRBD2. The junction had 7 bases not matched to a gene; V was cut back by 6 bases and J by 1 base. CDR3 length: 15 amino acids. Germline V lookup: CDR1 KGHSH, CDR2 LQKENI. The CDR3, as DNA: TGTGCCAGCTCGCCCCCGGGGGGGAGCCAAGAGACCCAGTACTTC. This codes for CASSPPGGSQETQYF.

The rearrangement links TRBV28 to TRBJ2-1; D unresolved. CDR3 size: 14 residues. The germline CDR1 and CDR2 sequences are MDHEN and SYDVKM. V dropped 3 bases and J dropped 0 bases, with 6 bases sitting between them. The CDR3: CASSFISSYNEQFF. The CDR3 nucleotides read TGTGCCAGCAGTTTTATCAGCTCCTACAATGAGCAGTTCTTC. The full variable domain, completed using reference TRBV28 and TRBJ2-1, is DVKVTQSSRYLVKRTGEKVFLECVQDMDHENMFWYRQDPGLGLRLIYFSYDVKMKEKGDIPEGYSVSREKKERFSLILESASTNQTSMYLCASSFISSYNEQFFGPGTRLTVL.

The chain is built from TRBV7-9 and TRBJ2-1; 7 bases match TRBD1. The CDR3 runs 17 residues. J gave up 0 bases and V 7 bases, and 12 bases lay outside the gene matches. The V gene's germline CDR1 is SEHNR and CDR2 FQNEAQ (reference sequence). This CDR3 is CASNYEQGSLSYNEQFF. The CDR3 DNA is TGTGCCAGCAACTATGAACAGGGGTCCCTCTCCTACAATGAGCAGTTCTTC.

The chain carries TRBV9 and TRBJ2-3; D unclear. The V gene lost 3 bases and the J gene lost 1 base, with 9 bases spanning the gap. This CDR3 has 14 residues. Germline CDR1 SGDLS, CDR2 YYNGEE. The CDR3 nucleotides are TGTGCCAGCAGCGGTTCCCGGGGCACAGATACGCAGTATTTT. Its protein product is CASSGSRGTDTQYF.

The chain has TRBV4-1 and TRBJ2-7, with TRBD1 matching over 7 bases. The V segment lost 0 bases and the J segment 7 bases; nucleotides outside the gene matches: 3. Per the germline V gene, CDR1 is MGHRA and CDR2 is YSYEKL. This CDR3 has 13 residues. CDR3 DNA: TGCGCCAGCAGCCAAGAGAACAGGGGAGAGCAGTACTTC. Its protein is CASSQENRGEQYF.

This clonotype was observed a few times. The junction differs from germline at one of its ends, possibly a read error. CDR3 sequence (DNA): TGTGCCAGCAGCTCCCTAGGGCCCCACTATGGCTACACTTTC. It translates to CASSSLGPHYGYTF. V and J are TRBV9 and TRBJ1-2; D is uncertain. The CDR3 length is 14 residues. CDR1 and CDR2 from the germline V gene are SGDLS and YYNGEE.

The V gene is TRBV4-3, the J gene TRBJ1-5; TRBD1 matches at 9 bases. The germline V gene has CDR1 LGHNA and CDR2 YSLEER. The CDR3 is 14 residues long. J lost 7 bases, V lost 4 bases, and 5 bases had no gene match. The CDR3 DNA reads as TGCGCCAGCAGCCCGGGGACAGGGAAGCAGCCCCAGCATTTT. Amino acid sequence: CASSPGTGKQPQHF.

The V call is TRBV15, the J call TRBJ1-1; TRBD1 is a possible D gene (6 bases). Germline CDR1 and CDR2: LNHNV and YYDKDF (reference sequence). This CDR3 has 15 residues. V lost 3 bases and J 0 bases, leaving 11 bases between the germline ends. In DNA, the CDR3 is TGTGCCACCAGCAGCCGCAGGGGAATGAACACTGAAGCTTTCTTT. It yields the protein CATSSRRGMNTEAFF.

This clonotype was observed a few times. The genes are TRBV6-6 and TRBJ2-7; no firm D call. Between the trimmed V and J ends, which lost 0 bases and 5 bases, there was a span of 11 bases. This CDR3 is 14 amino acids long. Looked up from germline, CDR1 is MNHNY and CDR2 is SVGAGI (reference sequence). The CDR3 loop reads CASSYSGNYDEQYF. The CDR3, as DNA: TGTGCCAGCAGTTACTCCGGCAACTACGACGAGCAGTACTTC.

This chain uses TRBV28 with TRBJ1-1; D is undetermined. CDR1 and CDR2 from the germline V gene are MDHEN and SYDVKM. The CDR3 totals 15 residues. Trimming left V 5 bases short and J 5 bases short, with 18 bases between. CDR3 DNA: TGTGCCAGCAGTCCCCGTGGACCCGGCGGGACTGAAGCTTTCTTT. Its translation: CASSPRGPGGTEAFF.

V usage is TRBV5-1 and J usage is TRBJ2-2, with 7 nucleotides matching TRBD1. Germline assignment: CDR1 SGHRS and CDR2 YFSETQ. This CDR3 spans 16 amino acids. V lost 0 bases to trimming and J lost 1 base; unmatched junction nucleotides: 3. The CDR3 protein is CASSLGDRENTGELFF. The CDR3 DNA is TGCGCCAGCAGCTTGGGGGACAGAGAGAACACCGGGGAGCTGTTTTTT.

This clonotype has only one observation. The J gene is TRBJ2-3, the V gene TRBV10-3; 10 positions agree with TRBD2. CDR3 length equals 13 residues. Trimming took 10 bases from V and 10 from J; bases not matched to a gene: 11. CDR1 is ENHRY, CDR2 SYGVKD, per germline. Here the CDR3 reads CASGLAEPDAQYF. DNA for the CDR3: TGTGCCAGCGGACTAGCGGAACCCGATGCGCAGTATTTT.

The DNA for the CDR3 is TGTGCCAGCAGTCGGATCCCAGGGACGACTAATGAAAAACTGTTTTTT. It is translated as CASSRIPGTTNEKLFF. V is TRBV27 and J is TRBJ1-4; tentatively, D is TRBD1 (5 bases). Germline CDR1 and CDR2: MNHEY and SMNVEV (reference sequence). The V end lost 5 bases, the J end lost 2 bases, and 15 bases lay between the germline ends. The CDR3 has 16 amino acids.